The T cell receptor (beta chain) under discussion was sequenced for a study of T cell responses to AZD1222 COVID-19 vaccine (dated by TCRdb to the early 2020s). Regarding the study in general: AZD1222 recipients with second doses at about 4 weeks or about 12 weeks were pooled, because spike-specific TCR depth and breadth did not differ between schedules. TCR sequencing covered some 240 trial participants: 200 to 220 given two doses of AZD1222 and around 25 given two doses of MenACWY control vaccine. Trial participants were enrolled into age subgroups of 18-55, 56-69 and 70-plus years, which contained about 150, 27 and 61 TCR-sequenced participants, respectively.

Concerning this clone itself: Its antigen is currently not known. Base qualities are not recorded, but no much larger clone differs from it by a single base.

Study-level results and caveats: Most participants were white British and females outnumbered males, and the authors suggested that clonal diversity may have been underestimated. Spike-specific TCR breadth and depth rose significantly after two AZD1222 doses compared with day 0 and with MenACWY recipients. Only six AZD1222 recipients were SARS-CoV-2 seropositive at baseline, limiting conclusions about previously exposed vaccinees. No day 14 peak-response samples were available, so repertoires were characterized only after the peak T cell response. Reportedly, almost half of the unique spike-specific TCRs recognized epitopes lying outside the regions that are mutated in the B.1.351 and B.1.1.7 variants. In the small 56-69-year group, the increase in depth fell short of significance, most likely because of low power. The vaccine-associated CD4 TCRs covered the entire spike protein, and the dominant responses fell in regions 160-218 and 743-854.

The CDR3 regions of human TCRbeta chains were analyzed by immunosequencing. In the authors' own workflow: TCRs in the repertoires were compared against a reference library of SARS-CoV-2-specific TCRs that had been generated with the MIRA antigen-specificity platform. Breadth was defined as the fraction of unique TCRs that were SARS-CoV-2-associated. Depth was defined as the fraction of total T cells that were SARS-CoV-2-associated. Using the MIRA data, each spike-specific TCR was assigned both to the spike region to which the TCR was reactive and to a CD4 or CD8 class. Log10-transformed breadth and depth values were compared by one-way ANOVA with Sidak's multiple comparisons tests. This is the immuneACCESS table as TCRdb keeps it, with only in-frame sequences that have V and J called. A part of the clones is gone; compared with another copy, unresolved V genes explain less than half, and the rest is unexplained. V and J calls and clone size are copied from that table; D and trimming were computed from the DNA. Recorded for this sample are fewer than 130,000 clones; roughly 92% of them occurred a single time. The ten biggest clones cover 7.8% of the sample.

Trimming leaves V shorter by 5 bases and J shorter by 1 base, with the junction holding 13 bases beyond the gene matches. From the germline V gene, CDR1 is SGHAT and CDR2 is FQNNGV. Its CDR3 holds 17 amino acids, cysteine through phenylalanine. Only the CDR3 DNA is retained, 51 bases long and in frame from the first base. The time point label corresponds to: baseline before first vaccination. The vaccinee samples were drawn from two UK trials, COV001 and COV002, one of which was a single-blind randomized controlled phase 2/3 trial testing AZD1222 (ChAdOx1 nCoV-19) in healthy adults. Trial participant PBMC samples were collected at day 0 and day 28 after the second dose for TCRbeta chain sequencing.

The rearrangement joined TRBV11-2 to TRBJ2-7, with TRBD2 matching 8 junction bases. The clonotype was recovered from an adult in good health. The sample in question was peripheral blood, obtained on day 0 of AZD1222 vaccination. CDR3 region: CASSPPRGAGGSYEQYF. The bases are TGTGCCAGCAGCCCACCCCGGGGGGCGGGGGGTTCCTACGAGCAGTACTTC.